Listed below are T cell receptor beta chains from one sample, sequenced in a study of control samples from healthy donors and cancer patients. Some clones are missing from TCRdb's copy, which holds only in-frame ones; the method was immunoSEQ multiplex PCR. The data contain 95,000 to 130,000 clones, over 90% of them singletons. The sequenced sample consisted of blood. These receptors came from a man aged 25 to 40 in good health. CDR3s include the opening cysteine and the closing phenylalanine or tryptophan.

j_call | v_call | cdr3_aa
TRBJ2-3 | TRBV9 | CASSAVGTGDTQYF
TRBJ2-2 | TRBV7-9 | CASSSGVNTGELFF
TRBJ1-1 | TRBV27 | CASRRGLGTEAFF
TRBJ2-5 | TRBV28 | CASSEGLAVGETQYF
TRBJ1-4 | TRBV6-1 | CASSEILGEGEKLFF
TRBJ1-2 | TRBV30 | CAGLFGQAKDYGYTF
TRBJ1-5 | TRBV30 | CAWSSNRDQPQHF
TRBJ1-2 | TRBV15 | CATSRDRNSIHGYTF
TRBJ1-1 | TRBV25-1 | CASSEIAGQNEAFF
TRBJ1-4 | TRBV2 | CASSGMPNEKLFF
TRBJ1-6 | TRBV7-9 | CASSPWGGPNNSPLHF
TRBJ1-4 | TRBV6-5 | CASTRGAREKLFF
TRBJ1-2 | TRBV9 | CASSVARQGRRYTF
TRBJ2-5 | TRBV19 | CASSIGSETQYF
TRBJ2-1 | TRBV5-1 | CASSLNRAPEQFF
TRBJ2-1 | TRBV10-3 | CAISERQEYNEQFF